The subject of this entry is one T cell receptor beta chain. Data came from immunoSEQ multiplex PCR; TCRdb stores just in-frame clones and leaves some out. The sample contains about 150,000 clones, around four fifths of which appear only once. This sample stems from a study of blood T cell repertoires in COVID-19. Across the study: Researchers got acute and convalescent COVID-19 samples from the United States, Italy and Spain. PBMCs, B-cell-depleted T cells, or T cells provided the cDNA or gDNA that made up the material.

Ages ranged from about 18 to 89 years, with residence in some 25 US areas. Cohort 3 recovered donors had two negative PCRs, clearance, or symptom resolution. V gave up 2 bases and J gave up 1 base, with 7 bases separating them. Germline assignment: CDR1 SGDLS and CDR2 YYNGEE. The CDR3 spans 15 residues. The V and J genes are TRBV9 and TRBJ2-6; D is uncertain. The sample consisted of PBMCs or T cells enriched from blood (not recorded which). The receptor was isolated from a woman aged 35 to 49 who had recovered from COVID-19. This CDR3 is CASSVTTSGANVLTF. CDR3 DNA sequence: TGTGCCAGCAGCGTCACTACATCTGGGGCCAACGTCCTGACTTTC.